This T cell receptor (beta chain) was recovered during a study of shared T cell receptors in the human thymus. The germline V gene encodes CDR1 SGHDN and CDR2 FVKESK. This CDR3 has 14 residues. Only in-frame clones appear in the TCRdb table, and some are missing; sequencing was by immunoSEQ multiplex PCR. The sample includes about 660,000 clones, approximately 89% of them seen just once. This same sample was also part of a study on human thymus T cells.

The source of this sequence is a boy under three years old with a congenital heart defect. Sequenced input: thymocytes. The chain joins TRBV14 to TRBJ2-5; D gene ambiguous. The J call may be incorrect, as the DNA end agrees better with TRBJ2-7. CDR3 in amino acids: CASSEGLVSYEQYF. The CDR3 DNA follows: TGTGCCAGCAGCGAAGGTTTAGTTTCCTACGAGCAGTACTTC.